These T cell receptor beta chains were read from a single sample in a study of T-cell reconstitution after alpha-beta-depleted transplantation in children. TCRdb passed the PCR reads through MiXCR, listing each CDR3 protein once. The top ten hold under 35% of the sample, which has over 400,000 distinct CDR3 sequences, about 40% seen once. The starting material was PBMCs, obtained before TCRalphabeta/CD19-depleted stem cell transplant. These receptors were taken from a girl aged 2 to 10 with aplastic anemia, due to receive a stem cell transplant. Each CDR3 is given with its conserved first and last residue. Fields, in order: J gene, V gene, D gene, clone size, CDR3 length, CDR3 DNA, CDR3 protein. A D gene is named only where the DNA matches it firmly. Part of the rows lack a size; the others show once, few, many or a class for expanded clones.

>TRBJ2-1|TRBV20-1|TRBD2|many|16
TGCAGTGCTAGGGTCTTAGCGGGCAGCTCCTACAATGAGCAGTTCTTC
CSARVLAGSSYNEQFF
>TRBJ2-7|TRBV5-1|TRBD2|NA|18
TGCGCCAGCAGCGGCCCGGGACTAGCGGGAGCAATCTCCTACGAGCAGTACTTC
CASSGPGLAGAISYEQYF
>TRBJ2-1|TRBV5-1|TRBD1|once|13
TGCGCCAGCAGCGTGCAAAGACAGGGCGAGCAGTTCTTC
CASSVQRQGEQFF
>TRBJ1-1|TRBV5-1|NA|NA|15
TGCGCCAGCAGCTTGGAGGGCGGGATGAACACTGAAGCTTTCTTT
CASSLEGGMNTEAFF
>TRBJ2-1|TRBV7-6|TRBD2|few|15
TGTGCCAGCAGCGCCGTAGCGGGAGCGGGCAATGAGCAGTTCTTC
CASSAVAGAGNEQFF
>TRBJ2-7|TRBV28|NA|many|14
TGTGCCAGCAGTCCCTCAGGCGACTCCTACGAGCAGTACTTC
CASSPSGDSYEQYF
>TRBJ2-3|TRBV7-6|TRBD1|NA|15
TGTGCCAGCAGCGGTGACGGGGGACAGGCAGATACGCAGTATTTT
CASSGDGGQADTQYF
>TRBJ1-1|TRBV28|TRBD1|many|18
TGTGCCAGCAGAAGAGGAGGACAGGTTCTTCTGGGGAACACTGAAGCTTTCTTT
CASRRGGQVLLGNTEAFF
>TRBJ2-2|TRBV11-2|NA|NA|15
TGTGCCAGCAGCATAACATCAGGGGCCACCGGGGAGCTGTTTTTT
CASSITSGATGELFF
>TRBJ1-2|TRBV12-3/TRBV12-4|NA|few|13
TGTGCCAGCAGTCACGCCAGCTCCTATGGCTACACCTTC
CASSHASSYGYTF
>TRBJ2-5|TRBV7-8|NA|NA|16
TGTGCCAGCAGCCCCCGAGGTAGTCGCGGGGAAGAGACCCAGTACTTC
CASSPRGSRGEETQYF
>TRBJ2-2|TRBV6-9|NA|NA|16
TGTGCCAGCGAAAATATTGGCGGGACCCCCACCGGGGAGCTGTTTTTT
CASENIGGTPTGELFF
>TRBJ1-1|TRBV19|NA|few|13
TGTGCCAGTAGTATTGGCGGAAACACTGAAGCTTTCTTT
CASSIGGNTEAFF
>TRBJ1-2|TRBV20-1|TRBD1|many|13
TGCAGTGCTACGACAGGGACCCACTATGGCTACACCTTC
CSATTGTHYGYTF
>TRBJ2-7|TRBV27|NA|few|15
TGTGCCAGCAGTTTTCGATGGACTGGTCCCTACGAGCAGTACTTC
CASSFRWTGPYEQYF
>TRBJ2-1|TRBV11-1|NA|NA|17
TGTGCCAGCAGCTTAGAAGACAGACCAAGGAAATACAATGAGCAGTTCTTC
CASSLEDRPRKYNEQFF
>TRBJ2-3|TRBV29-1|TRBD2|many|15
TGCAGCGTCATCTTCCTAGCGGGGAGCACAGATACGCAGTATTTT
CSVIFLAGSTDTQYF
>TRBJ2-3|TRBV27|NA|NA|15
TGTGCCAGCATGAAGGAGAGGAGTGGCACAGATACGCAGTATTTT
CASMKERSGTDTQYF
>TRBJ2-5|TRBV20-1|TRBD2|NA|14
TGCAGTGCTCCACTAGCGGGGTTTCAAGAGACCCAGTACTTC
CSAPLAGFQETQYF
>TRBJ2-5|TRBV10-3|TRBD1|many|16
TGTGCCATCAGTGAGGGACAGGGTCCGGTAGGGGAGACCCAGTACTTC
CAISEGQGPVGETQYF
>TRBJ1-2|TRBV20-1|TRBD1|NA|14
TGCAGTGCTAGCAGGGTCGACAGGGGCTATGGCTACACCTTC
CSASRVDRGYGYTF
>TRBJ1-5|TRBV7-2|TRBD1|NA|16
TGTGCCAGCAGCTTAACCTCGGACAGGGGGAATCAGCCCCAGCATTTT
CASSLTSDRGNQPQHF
>TRBJ2-2|TRBV4-1|NA|many|13
TGCGCCAGCAGCCACGGAGCGGCCGGGGAGCTGTTTTTT
CASSHGAAGELFF
>TRBJ2-1|TRBV12-3/TRBV12-4|NA|few|13
TGTGCCAGCAGTTTCAAGGTGGGGAATGAGCAGTTCTTC
CASSFKVGNEQFF
>TRBJ1-2|TRBV5-1|NA|NA|14
TGCGCCAGCAGCCCGACCCCAGGGTCGGTTGGCTACACCTTC
CASSPTPGSVGYTF
>TRBJ2-1|TRBV6-5|TRBD2|NA|19
TGTGCCAGCAGTTACTCGGGACTAGCGGGAGGGGACCCCTACAATGAGCAGTTCTTC
CASSYSGLAGGDPYNEQFF
>TRBJ2-2|TRBV7-2|NA|NA|13
TGTGCCAGCAGCTTACTGGACACCGGGGAGCTGTTTTTT
CASSLLDTGELFF
>TRBJ1-1|TRBV12-3/TRBV12-4|NA|NA|15
TGTGCCAGCAGTTCCCGGGACACCCGAAACACTGAAGCTTTCTTT
CASSSRDTRNTEAFF
>TRBJ1-6|TRBV7-2|NA|few|15
TGTGCCAGCAGCTTAGGTTTGACGTATAATTCACCCCTCCACTTT
CASSLGLTYNSPLHF
>TRBJ2-2|TRBV12-3/TRBV12-4|NA|many|15
TGTGCCAGCAGTTTAGGGACACCAAACACCGGGGAGCTGTTTTTT
CASSLGTPNTGELFF
>TRBJ2-5|TRBV7-2|NA|NA|13
TGTGCCAGCAGCTTAGGCCCAGCGGGGACCCAGTACTTC
CASSLGPAGTQYF
>TRBJ2-1|TRBV10-3|TRBD2|NA|16
TGTGCCATCAGGGGAAGTAGCGGGAGAACCTACAATGAGCAGTTCTTC
CAIRGSSGRTYNEQFF
>TRBJ2-3|TRBV23-1|NA|NA|12
TGCGCCAGCAGTCGTTTGATTGGCACGCAGTATTTT
CASSRLIGTQYF
>TRBJ1-3|TRBV20-1|TRBD1|NA|15
TGCAGTGCGCGTTTAGGACAGGCCTCTGGAAACACCATATATTTT
CSARLGQASGNTIYF
>TRBJ1-1|TRBV20-1|NA|NA|13
TGCAGTGCTAGAGACAGGGGAATTTGGGAAGCTTTCTTT
CSARDRGIWEAFF
>TRBJ2-7|TRBV3-1|NA|NA|12
TGTGCCAGCAGCCAAGTAGACTACGAGCAGTACTTC
CASSQVDYEQYF
>TRBJ1-5|TRBV28|NA|once|14
TGTGCCAGCAGCCCCTTAGATGACAATCAGCCCCAGCATTTT
CASSPLDDNQPQHF
>TRBJ1-1|TRBV18|NA|few|16
TGTGCCAGCTCACCTCAGGTCGGCTTAGGGGGCACTGAAGCTTTCTTT
CASSPQVGLGGTEAFF
>TRBJ1-2|TRBV7-9|NA|few|14
TGTGCCAGCAGCTTTCCAGGGAGCGGCTATGGCTACACCTTC
CASSFPGSGYGYTF
>TRBJ2-7|TRBV27|TRBD1|many|15
TGTGCCAGCAGTTTATCTGGGACAGGGCCCTACGAGCAGTACTTC
CASSLSGTGPYEQYF
>TRBJ2-3|TRBV28|TRBD2|NA|16
TGTGCCAGCAGTTATTCGAGACTAGCGAGCACAGATACGCAGTATTTT
CASSYSRLASTDTQYF
>TRBJ2-7|TRBV28|NA|once|16
TGTGCCAGCAGTTTTGCAGGTCTCTCCCCTGAATACGAGCAGTACTTC
CASSFAGLSPEYEQYF
>TRBJ2-3|TRBV5-6|TRBD2|few|16
TGTGCCAGCAGACTCGGGGGGTCCCCTCGCACAGATACGCAGTATTTT
CASRLGGSPRTDTQYF
>TRBJ2-1|TRBV5-1|TRBD2|many|15
TGCGCCAGCAGCGCGGGACTAGCGGGCCACAATGAGCAGTTCTTC
CASSAGLAGHNEQFF
>TRBJ1-2|TRBV15|NA|NA|12
TGTGCCACCAGCAGAGGAGTTTTTGGCCACACCTTC
CATSRGVFGHTF
>TRBJ2-3|TRBV7-2|NA|NA|19
TGTGCCAGCAGCTTAGCGGGTAATTACTGGACCACTAGCACAGATACGCAGTATTTT
CASSLAGNYWTTSTDTQYF
>TRBJ2-1|TRBV24-1|TRBD2|NA|17
TGTGCCACCAGCGGCACCCGGGAGGGACTAGCGGGACCCCCCATGTTCTTC
CATSGTREGLAGPPMFF
>TRBJ2-1|TRBV5-1|NA|few|12
TGCGCCAGCAGCTCCACTAGGTTTGAGCAGTTCTTC
CASSSTRFEQFF
>TRBJ2-7|TRBV29-1|TRBD1|NA|16
TGCAGCGTTGACTCAGCTCGTGGGACAGGGGGCCCCGAGCAGTACTTC
CSVDSARGTGGPEQYF
>TRBJ2-3|TRBV20-1|TRBD2|NA|15
TGCAGTGCTCCCAGGCGGGAGGGATACACAGATACGCAGTATTTT
CSAPRREGYTDTQYF